This T cell receptor beta chain was sequenced in a study of patients and donors after allogeneic stem cell transplantation. This CDR3 region has 14 residues. Germline CDR1 and CDR2: SGHVS and FQNEAQ. V dropped 2 bases and J dropped 3 bases, with 8 bases sitting between them. TCRdb redid the calling of the RT-PCR reads with MiXCR, one entry per CDR3 protein. The sample yields 150,000 to 200,000 distinct CDR3 sequences, roughly two fifths seen once. The material sequenced was blood, either unsorted or a sorted T cell fraction (not recorded which). The TCR originated in a human donor who was either an allogeneic HSCT recipient or a stem cell or donor lymphocyte infusion donor (not recorded which). It is not recorded whose cells these are; they may come from a transplant donor. J is TRBJ2-1 and V is TRBV7-8; D might be TRBD2 (5 bases). The CDR3 DNA is TGTGCCAGCAGCTTAAGAGGACTCTACAATGAGCAGTTCTTC. Its protein is CASSLRGLYNEQFF.